This T cell receptor beta chain is drawn from a study of blood T cell repertoires in COVID-19. V was clipped by 5 bases and J by 4 bases; unmatched bases: 10. The CDR3 spans 15 residues. Germline loops: CDR1 MDHEN, CDR2 SYDVKM. Generated by immunoSEQ multiplex PCR, the TCRdb table keeps only in-frame clones and is missing some. The table has approximately 240,000 clones, approximately 84% seen once. This sequence joins TRBV28 and TRBJ2-7; 8 bases match TRBD2. The sample was peripheral blood. The origin of this receptor is a woman aged 25 to 39 who had recovered from COVID-19. The CDR3 region is CASSQLRTSWYEQYF. The CDR3 coding sequence is TGTGCCAGCAGTCAACTCCGGACTAGCTGGTACGAGCAGTACTTC.